This TCR beta chain derives from a study of T cells in Graves' hyperthyroidism and ophthalmopathy. Overall study findings and caveats: Most thyroid clonotypes that were expanded above 0.001 also turned up in blood.

This clonotype was found many times. Its antigen is undetermined. The TCR beta CDR3 regions underwent amplification using RNA transcripts as the source. With the HTBI primer set, the TCR CDR3 went through a first round of RT-PCR. TCRdb recomputed calls from the multiplex PCR reads with MiXCR, one row per CDR3 protein. The sample has approximately 690,000 distinct CDR3 sequences, roughly 14% seen once. V was pared by 0 bases and J by 0 bases, with 8 bases of the junction left unmatched. This CDR3 region has 16 residues. CDR1 and CDR2 from the germline V gene are DFQATT and SNEGSKA (reference sequence). The sample comprised blood. The chain carries TRBV20-1 and TRBJ2-7; 7 bases fit TRBD2. This TCR was recovered from a woman aged 45-59 years with Graves' ophthalmopathy. The CDR3: CSARDQVGGSSYEQYF. The DNA of the CDR3 is TGCAGTGCTAGAGATCAGGTGGGAGGGAGCTCCTACGAGCAGTACTTC.